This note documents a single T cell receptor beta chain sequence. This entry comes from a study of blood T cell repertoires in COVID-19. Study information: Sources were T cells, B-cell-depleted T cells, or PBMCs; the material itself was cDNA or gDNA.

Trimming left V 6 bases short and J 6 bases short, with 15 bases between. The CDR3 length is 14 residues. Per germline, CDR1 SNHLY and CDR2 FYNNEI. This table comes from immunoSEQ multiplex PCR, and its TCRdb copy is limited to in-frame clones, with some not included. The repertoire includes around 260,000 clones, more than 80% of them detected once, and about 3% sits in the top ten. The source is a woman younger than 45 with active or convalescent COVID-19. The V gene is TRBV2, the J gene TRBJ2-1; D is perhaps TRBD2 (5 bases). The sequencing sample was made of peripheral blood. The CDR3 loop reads CASRRAPLGNEQFF. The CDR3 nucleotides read TGTGCCAGCAGGCGGGCTCCTCTTGGCAATGAGCAGTTCTTC.